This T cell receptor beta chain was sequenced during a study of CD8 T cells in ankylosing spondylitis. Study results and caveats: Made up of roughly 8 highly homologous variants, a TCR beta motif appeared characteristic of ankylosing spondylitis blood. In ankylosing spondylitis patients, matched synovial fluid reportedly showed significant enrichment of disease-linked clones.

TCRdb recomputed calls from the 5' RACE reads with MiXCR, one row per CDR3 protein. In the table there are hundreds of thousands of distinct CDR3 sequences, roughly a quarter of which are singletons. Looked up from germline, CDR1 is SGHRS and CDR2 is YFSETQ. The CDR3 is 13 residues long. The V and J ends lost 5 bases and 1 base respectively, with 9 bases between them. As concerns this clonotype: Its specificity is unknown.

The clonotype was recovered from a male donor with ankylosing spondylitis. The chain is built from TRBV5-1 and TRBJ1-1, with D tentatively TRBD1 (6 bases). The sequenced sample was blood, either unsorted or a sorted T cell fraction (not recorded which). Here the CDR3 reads CASRETGNTEAFF. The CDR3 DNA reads TGCGCCAGCAGAGAGACAGGGAACACTGAAGCTTTCTTT.